This TCR beta chain originates from a study of technical replicates of blood from several donors. The CDR3 runs 16 residues. Losses at the gene ends were 3 bases for V and 0 bases for J; bases not matched to a gene: 5. Germline CDR1 and CDR2: SGHRS and YFSETQ. TCRdb's copy holds only in-frame clones and misses some; the assay was immunoSEQ multiplex PCR. Counted here are around 69,000 clones, more than 75% occurring once; the ten biggest clones make up more than 4.5%. Sample: PBMCs. The receptor was derived from a human donor in good health. Some clones in this sample may be carry-over from other donors' samples. The rearrangement joins TRBV5-1 to TRBJ2-1, with 8 bases that match TRBD1. CDR3 loop: CASSSHTGGSYNEQFF. CDR3 coding DNA: TGCGCCAGCAGCTCCCATACAGGGGGCTCCTACAATGAGCAGTTCTTC.